The next 29 T cell receptor beta chains were all read from a single sample in a study of blood T cell repertoires in COVID-19. Measured with immunoSEQ multiplex PCR; TCRdb has only the in-frame clones, and not every one. The profile shows around 30,000 clones, 60% to 80% of them singletons. The sample was peripheral blood. The receptors originated from a man of 80 years or more with active or convalescent COVID-19.

The chain combines TRBV12-3 or TRBV12-4 with TRBJ2-5; possible D gene TRBD1, 5 bases. The germline V and J ends were trimmed by 0 bases and 5 bases, with 7 bases remaining between them. The CDR3 loop spans 13 amino acids. CDR3 protein: CASSLARAETQYF. The CDR3 nucleotides read TGTGCCAGCAGTTTAGCCAGGGCCGAGACCCAGTACTTC.

This rearrangement joins TRBV16 to TRBJ1-1; no clear D gene. Germline CDR1 is KGHSY and CDR2 is FQNENV. Trimming cost V 1 base and J 1 base, with 10 bases left between them. There are 15 residues in the CDR3. CDR3 bases: TGTGCCAGCAGCCAATTGGAATCAGGGAACACTGAAGCTTTCTTT. Amino acid sequence: CASSQLESGNTEAFF.

The chain recombines TRBV27 with TRBJ1-5, with 10 bases that match TRBD1. The germline V gene has CDR1 MNHEY and CDR2 SMNVEV (reference sequence). There are 16 residues in the CDR3. The V segment lost 5 bases and the J segment 6 bases; nucleotides outside the gene matches: 10. DNA of the CDR3: TGTGCCAGCAGTCCGGGACAGGGGAATTTGGGTCAGCCCCAGCATTTT. This translates into CASSPGQGNLGQPQHF.

This clone has more than one count but fewer than ten. V usage is TRBV29-1 and J usage is TRBJ2-1; maybe TRBD2 (5 bases). Germline assignment: CDR1 SQVTM and CDR2 ANQGSEA. The V and J ends lost 1 base and 8 bases respectively, with 15 bases between them. The CDR3 totals 14 residues. In nucleotides, the CDR3 is TGCAGCGTTGAAGGGAGGTACCCTAAGGATGAGCAGTTCTTC. It translates to CSVEGRYPKDEQFF.

This clone is a singleton in its sample. The gene calls are TRBV19 and TRBJ2-1; D may be TRBD2 (6 bases). The CDR3 loop spans 14 amino acids. Trimming removed 0 bases from V and 5 bases from J, with 8 bases in between. The V gene's germline CDR1 is LNHDA and CDR2 SQIVND (reference sequence). For the CDR3, the DNA is TGTGCCAGTAGTATAGATGCTAGCGACAATGAGCAGTTCTTC. It codes for CASSIDASDNEQFF.

This sequence joins TRBV27 and TRBJ2-7; unclear D gene. V lost 7 bases and J 3 bases, leaving 16 bases between the germline ends. From germline, CDR1 is MNHEY and CDR2 SMNVEV (reference sequence). This CDR3 has 14 amino acids. The chain's CDR3 is CASKDTPSHYEQYF. The CDR3 DNA sequence: TGTGCCAGCAAAGACACACCAAGCCACTACGAGCAGTACTTC.

The chain links TRBV6-1 to TRBJ1-5; D not resolved. Germline values: CDR1 MNHNS, CDR2 SASEGT. Trimming shortened V by 1 base and J by 6 bases, and 10 bases separated the two germline ends. This CDR3 is built from 14 residues. CDR3 sequence (DNA): TGTGCCAGCAGTGAAGTGAGATCGGGTCAGCCCCAGCATTTT. Translation: CASSEVRSGQPQHF.

The V and J genes are TRBV10-1 and TRBJ2-3, with 9 bases that match TRBD2. Germline V gives CDR1 WNHNN, CDR2 SYGVQD (reference sequence). CDR3 length: 15 residues. V lost 10 bases, J lost 4 bases, and 12 bases stayed unmatched. Written as DNA, the CDR3 is TGCGCCATCGAGGGACTAGCTTTTTTCGCAGATACGCAGTATTTT. It yields the protein CAIEGLAFFADTQYF.

The table lists this clone with a few counts. The chain couples TRBV2 to TRBJ2-1; possible D gene TRBD2, 7 bases. The V end was cut by 3 bases, the J end by 8 bases, with 17 bases between. The CDR3 contains 15 residues. Germline CDR1 SNHLY, CDR2 FYNNEI. The CDR3 nucleotides are TGTGCCAGCAGTGACCCCGGGGGGCGGGTGTATGAGCAGTTCTTC. Residues: CASSDPGGRVYEQFF.

The V gene is TRBV10-2, the J gene TRBJ1-1, with D uncertain. V was shortened by 8 bases and J by 1 base, with 14 bases between the two germline ends. Germline lookup yields CDR1 WSHSY and CDR2 SAAADI. This CDR3 is built from 14 residues. The CDR3 nucleotides are TGCGCCAGCCGCCGTGGCGGAGAGAACACTGAAGCTTTCTTT. Translating gives CASRRGGENTEAFF.

This sequence joins TRBV5-1 and TRBJ1-1; D not resolved. The germline V and J ends were trimmed by 0 bases and 0 bases, with 15 bases remaining between them. Germline lookup yields CDR1 SGHRS and CDR2 YFSETQ. The CDR3 runs to 17 residues. CDR3 sequence reads: CASSLVGGFRVNTEAFF. The DNA for the CDR3 is TGCGCCAGCAGCTTGGTAGGTGGGTTCCGGGTGAACACTGAAGCTTTCTTT.

The chain carries TRBV11-2 and TRBJ2-6, with D possibly being TRBD1 (5 bases). CDR3 size: 15 residues. V lost 5 bases, J lost 3 bases, and 11 bases lay in between. Germline CDR1 is SGHAT and CDR2 is FQNNGV. CDR3 region: CASSPQGVGANVLTF. For the CDR3, the DNA is TGTGCCAGCAGCCCCCAAGGGGTTGGGGCCAACGTCCTGACTTTC.

The chain is built from TRBV20-1 and TRBJ2-7; D possibly corresponds to TRBD2 (5 bases). The germline gives CDR1 DFQATT, CDR2 SNEGSKA (reference sequence). Deletions cut 3 bases from V and 2 bases from J, with 11 bases between. The CDR3 sequence is 13 residues long. The CDR3 region has the DNA TGCAGTGCTAGTTCGCGAGGGACCTACGAGCAGTACTTC. It specifies CSASSRGTYEQYF.

The CDR3 sequence is CASMVRVPYEKLFF. CDR3 nucleotide sequence: TGTGCCAGCATGGTCCGGGTCCCTTATGAAAAACTGTTTTTT. This chain uses TRBV28 with TRBJ1-4; no reliable D call. The germline CDR1 and CDR2 sequences are MDHEN and SYDVKM. The CDR3 is made up of 14 amino acids. V was cut by 7 bases and J by 6 bases, with 15 bases left in between.

The V gene is TRBV2, the J gene TRBJ2-5, with TRBD1 matching over 7 bases. The V segment lost 6 bases and the J segment 4 bases; nucleotides outside the gene matches: 8. Germline V gene data show CDR1 as SNHLY and CDR2 as FYNNEI. The CDR3 loop spans 14 amino acids. The CDR3 bases are TGTGCCAGCAGCGAGACAGGGAACGCAGAGACCCAGTACTTC. This codes for CASSETGNAETQYF.

V usage is TRBV19 and J usage is TRBJ1-2; D might be TRBD1 (6 bases). CDR1 and CDR2 (germline): LNHDA, SQIVND (reference sequence). The CDR3 length is 12 residues. V lost 5 bases and J lost 8, with 12 bases in between. CDR3: CASSVQTGGYTF. Written as DNA, the CDR3 is TGTGCCAGTAGTGTCCAGACAGGCGGCTACACCTTC.

V gene TRBV4-2 combines with J gene TRBJ2-1, with D possibly TRBD2 on 6 matching bases. Per germline, CDR1 LGHNA and CDR2 YNFKEQ. The germline V and J ends were trimmed by 0 bases and 3 bases, with 12 bases remaining between them. The CDR3 contains 16 residues. The CDR3 is CASSQDKGTVYNEQFF. The CDR3 nucleotides are TGTGCCAGCAGCCAAGATAAGGGGACTGTCTACAATGAGCAGTTCTTC.

This rearrangement joins TRBV5-5 to TRBJ1-1; TRBD1 agrees at 9 bases. The J segment lost 4 bases and the V segment lost 5 bases, leaving 6 bases of the junction unmatched. Germline lookup yields CDR1 SGHKS and CDR2 YYEKEE (reference sequence). CDR3 length equals 14 residues. The CDR3 nucleotides are TGTGCCAGCAGACCCGGACAGGGGTTCACTGAAGCTTTCTTT. Its protein is CASRPGQGFTEAFF. Full variable domain (rest looked up from reference TRBV5-5 and TRBJ1-1): DAGVTQSPTHLIKTRGQQVTLRCSPISGHKSVSWYQQVLGQGPQFIFQYYEKEERGRGNFPDRFSARQFPNYSSELNVNALLLGDSALYLCASRPGQGFTEAFFGQGTRLTVV.

The V call is TRBV4-3, the J call TRBJ2-3, with TRBD2 identical over 8 bases. The germline V gene has CDR1 LGHNA and CDR2 YSLEER. The CDR3 runs 16 residues. J was trimmed by 4 bases and V by 0 bases; bases with no gene match: 6. The DNA for the CDR3 is TGCGCCAGCAGCCAAGATGGAGCGGGAGTACCAGATACGCAGTATTTT. As protein: CASSQDGAGVPDTQYF.

CDR3 bases: TGCGCCAGCAGCAGAGCACAGGGTATGAACACTGAAGCTTTCTTT. Translated: CASSRAQGMNTEAFF. V gene TRBV5-1 combines with J gene TRBJ1-1; TRBD1 might be the D (6 bases). Trimming left V 4 bases short and J 0 bases short, with 13 bases between. CDR3 size: 15 residues. Germline CDR1 and CDR2: SGHRS and YFSETQ.

The chain couples TRBV29-1 to TRBJ1-1, with 7 bases fitting TRBD1. The CDR3 spans 13 residues. The germline CDR1 and CDR2 sequences are SQVTM and ANQGSEA. V dropped 5 bases and J dropped 0; count of bases not matched to a gene: 3. The CDR3 is CSVMTGLNTEAFF. In DNA form, the CDR3 reads TGCAGCGTTATGACAGGGCTGAACACTGAAGCTTTCTTT.

The chain joins TRBV28 to TRBJ2-2; D gene ambiguous. CDR3 length: 16 residues. From germline, CDR1 is MDHEN and CDR2 SYDVKM. Trimming removed 3 bases at V and 1 base at J, with 12 bases between. The CDR3 loop reads CASSFRPGQNTGELFF. The CDR3 nucleotides read TGTGCCAGCAGTTTCCGGCCAGGCCAGAACACCGGGGAGCTGTTTTTT.

The chain is built from TRBV7-2 and TRBJ2-1; 11 nucleotides match TRBD2. Germline values: CDR1 SGHTA, CDR2 FQGNSA. The CDR3 covers 16 residues. The junction had 11 bases not matched to a gene; V was cut back by 5 bases and J by 8 bases. CDR3 bases: TGTGCCAGCAGCCCCTATAGCGGGAGGGACTGGGATGAGCAGTTCTTC. Encoded protein: CASSPYSGRDWDEQFF.

The V gene is TRBV4-1, the J gene TRBJ1-3; no clear D. The CDR3 is made up of 16 amino acids. Germline values: CDR1 MGHRA, CDR2 YSYEKL. Trimming cost V 1 base and J 1 base, with 11 bases left between them. The CDR3 reads CASSQGSVVSGNTIYF. CDR3 coding DNA: TGCGCCAGCAGCCAAGGTTCGGTTGTTTCTGGAAACACCATATATTTT.

The chain has TRBV28 and TRBJ1-3; 8 bases are a match to TRBD1. CDR1 and CDR2 from the germline V gene are MDHEN and SYDVKM. V dropped 5 bases and J dropped 1; count of bases not matched to a gene: 7. The CDR3 has 16 amino acids. CDR3 loop: CASSPGTGISGNTIYF. The CDR3 DNA reads TGTGCCAGCAGTCCCGGGACAGGTATTTCTGGAAACACCATATATTTT.

The chain employs TRBV7-8 and TRBJ1-5; D call uncertain. Trimming took off 1 base at V and 0 bases at J, with 13 bases between the two ends. The CDR3 covers 17 residues. Germline V gene lookup returns CDR1 SGHVS and CDR2 FQNEAQ. CDR3 sequence reads: CASSLVGGSSSNQPQHF. The CDR3 DNA follows: TGTGCCAGCAGCTTAGTCGGCGGCAGTTCTAGCAATCAGCCCCAGCATTTT.

The chain has TRBV29-1 and TRBJ2-4; D is undetermined. CDR3 length: 16 amino acids. Germline CDR1 SQVTM, CDR2 ANQGSEA. Trimming left V 7 bases short and J 2 bases short, with 21 bases between. The DNA of the CDR3 is TGCAGCGAAACCAAGTCAGGTAGGAAAACCAAAAACATTCAGTACTTC. Its translation is CSETKSGRKTKNIQYF.

The genes are TRBV3-1 (or the pseudogene TRBV3-2) and TRBJ1-2; D remains ambiguous. The CDR3 is 14 residues long. The V gene's germline CDR1 is LGHDT and CDR2 YNNKEL (reference sequence). The ends were cut back, 1 base at V and 0 bases at J, with 6 bases in the middle. As DNA, the CDR3 is TGTGCCAGCAGCCAAGGCACTTCTAACTATGGCTACACCTTC. It is translated as CASSQGTSNYGYTF.

The genes are TRBV7-2 and TRBJ1-2, with 7 bases fitting TRBD1. CDR3 length: 16 residues. CDR1 and CDR2 from the germline V gene are SGHTA and FQGNSA. The ends lost 1 base at V and 8 bases at J; junction bases unmatched: 13. The CDR3 DNA is TGTGCCAGCAGCTTAGATTCAGGGGGGAACATGGTAGGCTACACCTTC. It specifies CASSLDSGGNMVGYTF.